This T cell receptor beta chain is from a study of T cell changes during pregnancy in multiple sclerosis. Germline-derived CDR1 and CDR2 are SGHTA and FQGNSA. This CDR3 has 13 amino acids. The V and J ends lost 10 bases and 7 bases respectively, with 16 bases between them. Libraries were prepared by immunoSEQ multiplex PCR; TCRdb keeps only in-frame clonotypes and omits some of them. The sample holds 75,000 to 95,000 clones, 85% to 95% seen once. Sequences were derived from peripheral blood, sampled after pregnancy. The clonotype originates from a female donor with multiple sclerosis, enrolled in a pregnancy study. This chain uses TRBV7-2 with TRBJ2-2, with D possibly TRBD2 on 5 matching bases. CDR3 amino acids: CATGLFTYGELFF. The CDR3 nucleotides read TGTGCCACCGGACTCTTTACATACGGGGAGCTGTTTTTT.